This T cell receptor beta chain was captured in a study of beta chain features in type 1 diabetes. Notes on the study in general: Naive, central memory and Treg TCRB repertoires seemed to resemble each other more closely in patients than they did in healthy donors. The question left open here concerned HLA type influencing TCRB rearrangement.

Germline CDR1 is SGDLS and CDR2 is YYNGEE. J was trimmed by 8 bases and V by 2 bases; bases with no gene match: 8. The CDR3 consists of 16 residues. Expressed TCRB transcripts were sequenced after all isolated RNA was converted to cDNA. Naive, central memory and regulatory T cell samples averaged roughly 3.5 million immunoSEQ reads each. Method: immunoSEQ multiplex PCR; TCRdb's copy keeps in-frame clones and lacks some. This table has approximately 200,000 clones, 9.6% appearing once. CD4+ naive, central memory, regulatory and stem cell-like memory subsets were isolated by sorting on CD45RO/CCR7/CD25/CD127/CD95/CD27. For this clone: Its antigen remains unidentified.

The V gene is TRBV9, the J gene TRBJ2-1; 12 bases align to TRBD2. The sample consisted of naive CD4+ T cells from blood. This receptor was taken from a woman in her late teens or twenties in good health. CDR3 loop: CASSVASSGGAHEQFF. The CDR3 DNA reads TGTGCCAGCAGCGTCGCTTCTAGCGGGGGGGCTCATGAGCAGTTCTTC. Combining the CDR3 with reference TRBV9 and TRBJ2-1 gives the whole variable domain DSGVTQTPKHLITATGQRVTLRCSPRSGDLSVYWYQQSLDQGLQFLIQYYNGEERAKGNILERFSAQQFPDLHSELNLSSLELGDSALYFCASSVASSGGAHEQFFGPGTRLTVL.